This T cell receptor (beta chain) was captured by sequencing in a study of blood T cell repertoires in COVID-19 (dated by TCRdb to 2018 to 2020). In the study overall: Collaborator samples came from the United States, Italy and Spain and covered acute and convalescent phases of COVID-19. The material from the prospective study consisted of cDNA or gDNA derived from T cells, B-cell-depleted T cells, or PBMCs. Deeply sampled blood TCRbeta repertoires from subjects exposed to, actively infected with, or recovered from COVID-19 were included in the dataset. A freely available public database, intended as a resource for researchers studying the immune response to SARS-CoV-2, is where the repertoires were released. Samples were obtained from the ongoing ImmuneRACE study (first 160 participants) and from roughly 1,300 subjects provided by 6 global collaborators. Nearly every sample came with metadata listing a de-identified subject ID, COVID-19 status, age in years and sex. Where available, HLA class I and class II types were taken from metadata supplied by the sample provider and were not determined by assay-based typing. Points the paper makes about the study in general: The quantity of clinical and demographic metadata differed by source and by participant and was supplied without curation.

The immunoSEQ Assay, a bias-controlled multiplex PCR, was used to amplify TCRbeta CDR3 regions from genomic DNA. Per the original workflow: The number of nucleated cells in each sample was estimated from the amplification of reference gene primers within the assay. To quantify the absolute abundance of each unique TCRbeta CDR3 rearrangement, sequence reads were collapsed and filtered. For each sample, productive Simpson clonality was calculated as the square root of Simpson's diversity index across productive rearrangements. TCRdb provides this immuneACCESS table in a form limited to in-frame rearrangements. Some clones are lacking; in checked studies, under half of them reflect an unresolved V gene, and why the rest are absent is not known. That table supplies the V and J calls and clone size; D and trimming were determined from the DNA. Present in this sample are a few hundred thousand clones, about 79% of which were seen just once. The ten largest clones represent under 3.5% of the sample.

About this clone itself: The antigen it recognizes is unknown. The sample holds no much larger clone one base away, and base qualities are not on file.

In the prospective study, participants were about 18 to 95 years old, resided in 20 to 30 geographic areas of the United States, and were enrolled through a virtual design. In the prospective study, cohorts were assigned on the basis of participant-reported clinical history obtained from a screening survey and a study questionnaire. ImmuneRACE Cohort 3 recovered participants were defined by two consecutive negative NP/OP PCR tests, healthcare professional clearance, or symptom resolution. Each participant in the prospective study had whole blood, serum and a nasopharyngeal or oropharyngeal swab collected by mobile phlebotomists. Participants in the prospective study had the option to provide additional blood draws and questionnaires over a 2-month period. Prospective study blood samples were shipped either frozen or at room temperature before DNA extraction. The sequence was collected from an older woman who had recovered from COVID-19. Sequencing was performed on PBMCs or T cells enriched from blood (not recorded which).

The nucleotide sequence reads TGTGCCAGCAGCTTAGTCTCTGGAGCTGGAAACACCATATATTTT. Its protein is CASSLVSGAGNTIYF. The chain couples TRBV7-2 to TRBJ1-3; too little of a D gene remains to name it. Including the terminal cysteine and phenylalanine, the CDR3 comprises 15 residues. Only the CDR3 DNA stays, 45 bases, in frame from base 1. CDR1 and CDR2 were assigned from the germline V gene as SGHTA and FQGNSA. Between the V and J ends, shortened by 1 base and 2 bases respectively, the junction contains 9 bases.